The source of this T cell receptor (beta chain) is a study of OX40 agonist ivuxolimab in advanced cancers. The length of the CDR3 is 13 residues. The V end was cut by 5 bases, the J end by 1 base, with 8 bases between. The germline CDR1 and CDR2 sequences are GTSNPN and SVGIG (reference sequence). The assay was immunoSEQ multiplex PCR, and TCRdb's table has in-frame clones only and misses some. The sample contains tens of thousands of clones, about 88% of which appear only once. This clone was recorded only once. The sequence was obtained from an adult with an advanced solid tumor such as melanoma, head and neck, liver or kidney cancer. The specimen was CD4+ or CD8+ T cells sorted from blood, collected in a trial of the OX40 agonist ivuxolimab. The chain joins TRBV30 to TRBJ2-2; D ambiguous. This CDR3 is CAWRGENTGELFF. CDR3 nucleotides: TGTGCCTGGCGTGGGGAGAACACCGGGGAGCTGTTTTTT.